This T cell receptor (beta chain) was sequenced during a study of T cells after yellow fever vaccination. Trimming left V 8 bases short and J 4 bases short, with 8 bases between. CDR3 length equals 11 residues. Each CDR3 protein gets one entry after TCRdb re-called the 5' RACE reads with MiXCR. The profile shows more than 300,000 distinct CDR3 sequences, roughly a tenth of them singletons. The chain is built from TRBV12-3 or TRBV12-4 and TRBJ1-2; D call uncertain. The material was CD4+ T cells sorted from PBMCs, obtained 45 days after the yellow fever booster vaccination. The sequence was obtained from a man between 18 and 35 years old who received the YFV17D yellow fever vaccine. The CDR3 nucleotides are TGTGCCAGCGGTCTACCCTATGGCTACACCTTC. It is translated as CASGLPYGYTF.